What follows are 14 T cell receptor beta chains derived from one specimen sequenced in a study of blood T cell repertoires in COVID-19. The protocol was immunoSEQ multiplex PCR, while the TCRdb copy is restricted to in-frame clones and leaves out a portion. The sample consists of about 230,000 clones, around 85% of them appearing once. The specimen sequenced was peripheral blood. The receptors here all came from an elderly woman with acute or convalescent COVID-19.

The chain links TRBV6-5 to TRBJ2-1, with 8 bases that match TRBD2. From germline, CDR1 is MNHEY and CDR2 SVGAGI. CDR3 length equals 13 residues. Trimming took 6 bases from V and 10 from J; bases not matched to a gene: 8. As DNA, the CDR3 is TGTGCCAGCAGCGCAGTTCGACTAGCGGAGCAGTTCTTC. Amino acid sequence: CASSAVRLAEQFF.

The J gene is TRBJ2-7, the V gene TRBV4-1; D ambiguous. V was trimmed by 5 bases and J by 5 bases, leaving 13 bases between them. Germline assignment: CDR1 MGHRA and CDR2 YSYEKL. CDR3 length equals 13 residues. The CDR3 region is CASSGRSMDEQYF. In DNA form, the CDR3 reads TGCGCCAGCAGCGGTCGGAGTATGGACGAGCAGTACTTC.

The rearrangement links TRBV3-1 (or the pseudogene TRBV3-2) to TRBJ1-6; TRBD1 aligns across 9 bases. The germline V gene encodes CDR1 LGHDT and CDR2 YNNKEL (reference sequence). V dropped 2 bases and J dropped 1; count of bases not matched to a gene: 15. The CDR3 loop spans 21 amino acids. The CDR3 spells CASSQRVPGQGSGSYNSPLHF. The CDR3 nucleotides read TGTGCCAGCAGCCAACGGGTTCCGGGACAGGGATCTGGGTCCTATAATTCACCCCTCCACTTT.

V is TRBV23-1 and J is TRBJ1-1; 10 bases agree with TRBD1. TRBV23-1 is noted as an ORF with a role that remains uncertain. This CDR3 region has 15 residues. Germline trimming cut 6 bases from V and 4 bases from J; bases unmatched to any gene: 8. CDR3 nucleotide sequence: TGCGCCAGCAGCCCGCCGGGACAGGGGACCACTGAAGCTTTCTTT. Translation gives CASSPPGQGTTEAFF.

The CDR3 nucleotides read TGCAGCGTTGCTTGGGGGGTATCCGCCAATGAGCAGTTCTTC. It is translated as CSVAWGVSANEQFF. The rearrangement uses TRBV29-1 and TRBJ2-1; perhaps TRBD2 as D (6 bases). The CDR3 is 14 amino acids. The V end lost 4 bases, the J end lost 6 bases, and 16 bases lay between the germline ends. Looked up from germline, CDR1 is SQVTM and CDR2 is ANQGSEA.

The rearrangement links TRBV19 to TRBJ2-3, with TRBD1 matching over 7 bases. V was clipped by 4 bases and J by 1 base; unmatched bases: 5. Germline-derived CDR1 and CDR2 are LNHDA and SQIVND (reference sequence). CDR3 size: 15 residues. Written as DNA, the CDR3 is TGTGCCAGTAGTAGGGGACAGTGGGGCACAGATACGCAGTATTTT. The encoded protein is CASSRGQWGTDTQYF.

The rearrangement links TRBV11-3 to TRBJ1-5, with TRBD1 identical over 10 bases. Germline lookup yields CDR1 SGHNT and CDR2 YENEEA. The CDR3 is 15 amino acids. The J segment lost 7 bases and the V segment lost 4 bases, leaving 7 bases of the junction unmatched. CDR3 in amino acids: CASSSPGQGPQPQHF. CDR3 DNA sequence: TGTGCCAGCAGCTCCCCGGGACAGGGGCCCCAGCCCCAGCATTTT.

This clone was counted only a few times. V usage is TRBV11-3 and J usage is TRBJ2-2; 7 bases map to TRBD2. CDR1 and CDR2 (germline): SGHNT, YENEEA. The CDR3 has 18 residues. Trimming at V came to 5 bases and at J to 7 bases, leaving 19 bases not matched to a gene. CDR3 nucleotide sequence: TGTGCCAGCAGCCCAAAAGGGGCGGGGGTATACGCCAGCGGGGAGCTGTTTTTT. Protein product: CASSPKGAGVYASGELFF.

This chain uses TRBV6-5 with TRBJ1-4; 11 bases agree with TRBD1. The J segment lost 7 bases and the V segment lost 2 bases, leaving 6 bases of the junction unmatched. Germline V gives CDR1 MNHEY, CDR2 SVGAGI. This CDR3 contains 16 residues. DNA of the CDR3: TGTGCCAGCAGTTACCCGGGACAGGGGGTGGTTGAAAAACTGTTTTTT. Its translation is CASSYPGQGVVEKLFF.

The chain joins TRBV27 to TRBJ2-1; 10 nucleotides match TRBD2. The CDR3 length is 18 residues. J gave up 8 bases and V 4 bases, and 17 bases lay outside the gene matches. CDR1 MNHEY and CDR2 SMNVEV come from the germline V gene (reference sequence). CDR3: CASSSGTSGALRGHEQFF. The DNA of the CDR3 is TGTGCCAGCAGTTCCGGTACTAGCGGGGCTCTGAGGGGACATGAGCAGTTCTTC.

This chain joins TRBV9 and TRBJ1-1; D is uncertain. The CDR3 loop spans 12 amino acids. V lost 3 bases and J lost 4, with 7 bases in between. Looked up from germline, CDR1 is SGDLS and CDR2 is YYNGEE. The CDR3 reads CASSGRSTEAFF. Written as DNA, the CDR3 is TGTGCCAGCAGCGGGAGGAGCACTGAAGCTTTCTTT.

This chain links TRBV5-1 with TRBJ1-4, with D tentatively TRBD1 (6 bases). V was cut by 4 bases and J by 3 bases, with 13 bases left in between. The CDR3 totals 15 residues. Germline V gene data show CDR1 as SGHRS and CDR2 as YFSETQ. CDR3 sequence reads: CASSVLTGSNEKLFF. The CDR3 DNA follows: TGCGCCAGCAGCGTCCTAACAGGGTCTAATGAAAAACTGTTTTTT. Combining the CDR3 with reference TRBV5-1 and TRBJ1-4 gives the whole variable domain KAGVTQTPRYLIKTRGQQVTLSCSPISGHRSVSWYQQTPGQGLQFLFEYFSETQRNKGNFPGRFSGRQFSNSRSEMNVSTLELGDSALYLCASSVLTGSNEKLFFGSGTQLSVL.

The CDR3 spells CASSGLSGQTDEQFF. CDR3 nucleotides: TGTGCCAGCAGCGGTTTATCGGGACAGACCGATGAGCAGTTCTTC. The chain uses TRBV5-6 and TRBJ2-1; 7 nucleotides match TRBD1. V dropped 4 bases and J dropped 8; count of bases not matched to a gene: 12. The CDR3 length is 15 residues. Germline V gene lookup returns CDR1 SGHDT and CDR2 YYEEEE. Supplemented by reference TRBV5-6 and TRBJ2-1, the full variable domain reads DAGVTQSPTHLIKTRGQQVTLRCSPKSGHDTVSWYQQALGQGPQFIFQYYEEEERQRGNFPDRFSGHQFPNYSSELNVNALLLGDSALYLCASSGLSGQTDEQFFGPGTRLTVL.

This clone was found once. The gene calls are TRBV24-1 and TRBJ2-1; TRBD1 matches at 8 bases. Germline V lookup: CDR1 KGHDR, CDR2 SFDVKD. This CDR3 comprises 21 residues. The V segment lost 3 bases and the J segment 2 bases; nucleotides outside the gene matches: 20. Here the CDR3 DNA reads TGTGCCACCAGTGATCCCTACGGAGGCAGGGGGCTTCGGCCCACCTACAATGAGCAGTTCTTC. It is translated as CATSDPYGGRGLRPTYNEQFF.